What follows describes a single T cell receptor beta chain. The antigen remains undetermined. The CDR3 loop spans 16 amino acids. CDR1 is SNHLY and CDR2 is FYNNEI in the germline V gene. V was pared by 6 bases and J by 0 bases, with 15 bases between. This sample was included in a study of metastatic and nonmetastatic thyroid tumors. Turning to the study itself: Samples came from malignant and benign thyroid patients, and repertoires were compared across blood and tumor or nodule tissue.

As handled by the study authors: CDR3 was compared across clinicopathological groups, and the resulting differences were used to build a distant-metastasis classifier for papillary thyroid cancer. TCRdb re-analyzed the PCR reads using MiXCR. Here the V and J calls rest on TCRdb's processing, not on the authors' analysis. The table shows 19,000 or so clones, with approximately 30% occurring only once. Study conclusions and caveats: Significantly greater TCR beta diversity was reportedly found in malignant thyroid tumors than in benign nodules (in blood and tumor).

Before thyroid surgery, none of the patients had received any treatment. The source of this sequence is a male donor with papillary thyroid cancer or a benign thyroid nodule (not recorded which). Some clones in this sample may be carry-over from other donors' samples. Sequencing was carried out using tumor tissue. The chain joins TRBV2 to TRBJ1-3, with D unresolved. The CDR3 region has the DNA TGTGCCAGCAGGGCAGATAATAAGGGCTCTGGAAACACCATATATTTT. It is translated as CASRADNKGSGNTIYF.